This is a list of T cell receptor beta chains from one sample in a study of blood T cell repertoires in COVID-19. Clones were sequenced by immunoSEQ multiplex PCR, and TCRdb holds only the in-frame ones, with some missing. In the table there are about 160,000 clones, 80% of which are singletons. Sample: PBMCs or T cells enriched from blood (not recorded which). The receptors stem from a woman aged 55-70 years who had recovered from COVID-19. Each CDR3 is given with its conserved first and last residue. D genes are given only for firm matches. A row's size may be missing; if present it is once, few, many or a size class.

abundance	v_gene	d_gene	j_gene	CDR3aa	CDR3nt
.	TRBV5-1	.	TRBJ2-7	CASSRNSDEQYF	TGCGCCAGCAGCCGCAACTCGGACGAGCAGTACTTC
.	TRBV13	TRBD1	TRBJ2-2	CASSNRGLTGELFF	TGTGCCAGCAGCAACAGGGGGTTAACCGGGGAGCTGTTTTTT
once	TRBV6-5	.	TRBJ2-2	CASSWGLLTGELFF	TGTGCCAGCAGTTGGGGACTTCTCACCGGGGAGCTGTTTTTT
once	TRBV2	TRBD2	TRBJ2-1	CASSAPSGGPGNEQFF	TGTGCCAGCAGCGCACCTAGCGGGGGGCCGGGGAATGAGCAGTTCTTC
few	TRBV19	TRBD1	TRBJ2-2	CASSKQGSNTGELFF	TGTGCCAGTAGCAAACAGGGGTCGAACACCGGGGAGCTGTTTTTT
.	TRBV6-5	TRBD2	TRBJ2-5	CASSRTSGVQETQYF	TGTGCCAGCAGTAGGACTAGCGGGGTCCAAGAGACCCAGTACTTC
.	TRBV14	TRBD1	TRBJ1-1	CASSTDRGTEAFF	TGTGCCAGCAGCACCGACAGGGGCACTGAAGCTTTCTTT
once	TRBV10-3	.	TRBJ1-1	CAISRGSDTEAFF	TGTGCCATCAGTCGAGGGTCGGACACTGAAGCTTTCTTT
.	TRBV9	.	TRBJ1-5	CASSQTPQFNQPQHF	TGTGCCAGCAGCCAGACCCCACAGTTCAATCAGCCCCAGCATTTT
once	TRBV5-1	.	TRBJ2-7	CASSLGDTTYEQYF	TGCGCCAGCAGCTTGGGGGACACAACTTACGAGCAGTACTTC
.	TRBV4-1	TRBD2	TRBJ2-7	CASSQIAGAYEQYF	TGCGCCAGCAGCCAAATAGCGGGGGCCTACGAGCAGTACTTC
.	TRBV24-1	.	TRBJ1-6	CATSDLRFWEPDNSPLHF	TGTGCCACCAGTGATTTGCGGTTTTGGGAGCCTGATAATTCACCCCTCCACTTT
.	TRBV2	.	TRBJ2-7	CASTRDSNYEQYF	TGTGCCAGCACCCGAGACTCCAACTACGAGCAGTACTTC
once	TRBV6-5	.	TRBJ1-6	CASSGGKDSPLHF	TGTGCCAGCAGCGGCGGAAAGGATTCACCCCTCCACTTT
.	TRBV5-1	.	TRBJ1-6	CASSQGMASPLHF	TGCGCCAGCTCACAGGGTATGGCGTCACCCCTCCACTTT
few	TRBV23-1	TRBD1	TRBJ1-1	CASSRPWTGGRWTEAFF	TGCGCCAGCAGTCGGCCCTGGACAGGGGGCAGGTGGACTGAAGCTTTCTTT
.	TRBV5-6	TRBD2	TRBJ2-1	CASSLWLAGDNEQFF	TGTGCCAGCAGCTTGTGGCTAGCGGGGGACAATGAGCAGTTCTTC
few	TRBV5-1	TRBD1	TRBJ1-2	CASSLAGQGAEGYTF	TGCGCCAGCAGCTTGGCGGGACAGGGGGCGGAGGGCTACACCTTC
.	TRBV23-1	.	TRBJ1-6	CASSPQGPGVGSPLHF	TGCGCCAGCAGTCCCCAAGGACCGGGGGTTGGGTCACCCCTCCACTTT
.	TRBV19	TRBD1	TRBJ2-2	CASSTKPPGQGATGELFF	TGTGCCAGTAGTACAAAACCCCCGGGACAGGGGGCGACCGGGGAGCTGTTTTTT
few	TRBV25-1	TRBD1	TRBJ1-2	CASSEVTDRGYGYTF	TGTGCCAGCAGTGAAGTAACGGACAGGGGCTATGGCTACACCTTC
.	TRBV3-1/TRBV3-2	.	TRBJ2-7	CASSQAGDEQYF	TGTGCCAGCAGCCAAGCGGGGGACGAGCAGTACTTC
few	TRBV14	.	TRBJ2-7	CASSRDSGGYEQYF	TGTGCCAGCAGCCGGGACTCCGGAGGGTACGAGCAGTACTTC
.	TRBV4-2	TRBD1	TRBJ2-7	CASSGDSLYSYEQYF	TGTGCCAGCAGCGGGGACAGCCTTTACTCCTACGAGCAGTACTTC
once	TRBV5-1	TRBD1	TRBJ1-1	CASSPDRGGRTEAFF	TGCGCCAGCAGCCCAGACAGGGGGGGACGAACTGAAGCTTTCTTT
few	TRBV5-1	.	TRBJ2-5	CASSLGDAYQETQYF	TGCGCCAGCAGCTTGGGAGATGCGTACCAAGAGACCCAGTACTTC
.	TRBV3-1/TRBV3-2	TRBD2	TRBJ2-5	CASSQGKSGGPETQYF	TGTGCCAGCAGCCAAGGAAAAAGCGGGGGGCCAGAGACCCAGTACTTC
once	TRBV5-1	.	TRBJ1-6	CASSSGPNSPLHF	TGCGCCAGCAGCTCAGGGCCGAATTCACCCCTCCACTTT
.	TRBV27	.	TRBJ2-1	CASSLNGGRYNEQFF	TGTGCCAGCAGTTTAAACGGGGGGCGATACAATGAGCAGTTCTTC
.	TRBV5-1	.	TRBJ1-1	CASSLNREEAFF	TGCGCCAGCAGCTTAAACAGGGAGGAAGCTTTCTTT
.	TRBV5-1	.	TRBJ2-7	CASSFEGVHEQYF	TGCGCCAGCAGCTTTGAAGGGGTGCACGAGCAGTACTTC
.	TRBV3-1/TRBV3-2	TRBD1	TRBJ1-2	CASSQTDRGQTHGYTF	TGTGCCAGCAGCCAAACTGACAGGGGGCAAACCCATGGCTACACCTTC
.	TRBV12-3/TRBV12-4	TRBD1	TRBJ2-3	CASRKQGADTQYF	TGTGCCAGCAGGAAACAGGGGGCAGATACGCAGTATTTT
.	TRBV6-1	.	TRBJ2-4	CASSEPEALAKNIQYF	TGTGCCAGCAGTGAACCGGAGGCCCTAGCCAAAAACATTCAGTACTTC
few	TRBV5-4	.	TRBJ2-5	CASSLGSLPKTQYF	TGTGCCAGCAGCTTGGGTTCCCTCCCTAAGACCCAGTACTTC
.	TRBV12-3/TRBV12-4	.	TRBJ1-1	CASSGQRYTEAFF	TGTGCCAGCAGTGGCCAAAGATACACTGAAGCTTTCTTT
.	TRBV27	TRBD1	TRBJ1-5	CASSPTGGSSQPQHF	TGTGCCAGCAGCCCGACAGGGGGAAGCAGTCAGCCCCAGCATTTT
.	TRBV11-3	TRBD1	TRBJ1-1	CASSSQGATEAFF	TGTGCCAGCAGCTCCCAGGGGGCGACTGAAGCTTTCTTT
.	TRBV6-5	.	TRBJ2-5	CASSTTDQETQYF	TGTGCCAGCAGTACGACAGACCAAGAGACCCAGTACTTC
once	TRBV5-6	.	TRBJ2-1	CAGCKGVYNEQFF	TGTGCCGGGTGTAAGGGGGTCTACAATGAGCAGTTCTTC
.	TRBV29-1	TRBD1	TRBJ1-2	CSADRGLGGYTF	TGCAGCGCGGACAGGGGATTAGGGGGCTACACCTTC
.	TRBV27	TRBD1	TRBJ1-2	CASSHIAGTGGPYGYTF	TGTGCCAGCAGTCACATCGCCGGGACAGGGGGCCCCTATGGCTACACCTTC
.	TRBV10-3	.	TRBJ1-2	CAISESTGGYGYTF	TGTGCCATCAGTGAGTCGACAGGTGGGTATGGCTACACCTTC
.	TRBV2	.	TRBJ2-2	CASRTENGELFF	TGTGCCAGCAGAACCGAGAACGGGGAGCTGTTTTTT
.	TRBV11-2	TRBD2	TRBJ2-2	CASSFLRGGRSGELFF	TGTGCCAGCAGCTTCCTGCGGGGGGGCCGTTCCGGGGAGCTGTTTTTT
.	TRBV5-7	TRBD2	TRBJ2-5	CASSVSGGANETQYF	TGTGCCAGCAGCGTTAGCGGGGGGGCGAACGAGACCCAGTACTTC
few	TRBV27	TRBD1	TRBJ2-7	CASSLTTTGGGYEQYF	TGTGCCAGCAGTTTAACGACTACAGGGGGCGGCTACGAGCAGTACTTC
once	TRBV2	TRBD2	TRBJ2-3	CASNGGGAVDTQYF	TGTGCCAGCAATGGCGGGGGGGCCGTAGATACGCAGTATTTT